This is a list of T cell receptor beta chains from one sample in a study of cytomegalovirus exposure and HLA in healthy donors. Produced via immunoSEQ multiplex PCR; TCRdb's table is partial and in-frame only. The profile shows approximately 120,000 clones, 80% to 85% of them singletons. The sample consisted of PBMCs. The source of these receptors is a young woman in good health and CMV-seronegative. CDR3s leave out the opening cysteine and the closing phenylalanine or tryptophan. The D gene is left open where the match is weak.

j_gene: TRBJ2-5; v_gene: TRBV5-1; d_gene: -; CDR3aa: ASSPRMRGETQY
j_gene: TRBJ2-7; v_gene: TRBV6-1; d_gene: -; CDR3aa: ASRGSTYEQY
j_gene: TRBJ2-2; v_gene: TRBV9; d_gene: -; CDR3aa: ASSTDSKAGELF
j_gene: TRBJ2-2; v_gene: TRBV13; d_gene: TRBD1; CDR3aa: ASSRGTADGELF
j_gene: TRBJ2-1; v_gene: TRBV9; d_gene: TRBD2; CDR3aa: ASSFTSGGRSEQF
j_gene: TRBJ1-2; v_gene: TRBV7-9; d_gene: -; CDR3aa: ASSANDRSDGYT
j_gene: TRBJ1-1; v_gene: TRBV28; d_gene: -; CDR3aa: ASSPQLSSGTEAF
j_gene: TRBJ2-1; v_gene: TRBV18; d_gene: TRBD2; CDR3aa: ASSPPTSGSYNEQF
j_gene: TRBJ2-1; v_gene: TRBV11-3; d_gene: TRBD1; CDR3aa: ASSLGQGAINEQF
j_gene: TRBJ1-2; v_gene: TRBV5-4; d_gene: TRBD1; CDR3aa: ASSLGIRGYGYT
j_gene: -; v_gene: TRBV19; d_gene: -; CDR3aa: ASLSPTSYEQY
j_gene: TRBJ1-4; v_gene: TRBV7-9; d_gene: TRBD1; CDR3aa: ASSPGQGGTNEKLF
j_gene: TRBJ1-1; v_gene: TRBV6-1; d_gene: TRBD1; CDR3aa: ASRQGVDTEAF
j_gene: TRBJ2-2; v_gene: TRBV19; d_gene: -; CDR3aa: ASSILATGELF
j_gene: TRBJ1-1; v_gene: TRBV7-9; d_gene: TRBD1; CDR3aa: ASSGPGQDTEAF
j_gene: TRBJ1-3; v_gene: TRBV19; d_gene: TRBD1; CDR3aa: ASSLQGTGNTIY
j_gene: TRBJ2-2; v_gene: TRBV4-3; d_gene: -; CDR3aa: ASSQELITNTGELF
j_gene: TRBJ2-1; v_gene: TRBV2; d_gene: -; CDR3aa: ASRAGDTYNEQF
j_gene: TRBJ2-7; v_gene: TRBV6-1; d_gene: -; CDR3aa: ASRRGIHEQY
j_gene: TRBJ1-1; v_gene: TRBV11-1; d_gene: -; CDR3aa: ASTGEMNTEAF
j_gene: TRBJ1-4; v_gene: TRBV5-4; d_gene: -; CDR3aa: ASSLGFSEKLF
j_gene: TRBJ2-6; v_gene: TRBV29-1; d_gene: TRBD1; CDR3aa: SVARQGGSGANVLT
j_gene: TRBJ2-5; v_gene: TRBV4-2; d_gene: TRBD2; CDR3aa: ASSQVGTSGTPQETQY
j_gene: TRBJ1-2; v_gene: TRBV30; d_gene: -; CDR3aa: AWSEYANYGYT
j_gene: TRBJ2-7; v_gene: TRBV6-6; d_gene: TRBD1; CDR3aa: ASSPGTASPYEQY
j_gene: -; v_gene: TRBV4-1; d_gene: -; CDR3aa: ASSQVFKDYEQY
j_gene: TRBJ2-3; v_gene: TRBV5-1; d_gene: -; CDR3aa: ASSLNAATDTQY
j_gene: TRBJ1-5; v_gene: TRBV7-6; d_gene: -; CDR3aa: ASSLNGYSNQPQH
j_gene: TRBJ1-5; v_gene: TRBV2; d_gene: -; CDR3aa: ASSEEQGSNQPQH
j_gene: TRBJ1-2; v_gene: TRBV5-1; d_gene: -; CDR3aa: ASSFEGAGYGYT
j_gene: TRBJ1-1; v_gene: TRBV11-2; d_gene: -; CDR3aa: ASSLVPPGTEAF
j_gene: TRBJ1-1; v_gene: TRBV25-1; d_gene: TRBD1; CDR3aa: ASSGLGQGATEAF
j_gene: TRBJ1-2; v_gene: TRBV5-1; d_gene: -; CDR3aa: ASSLSPGQSANGYT
j_gene: TRBJ1-2; v_gene: TRBV7-2; d_gene: TRBD1; CDR3aa: ASSPAGTGGGYGYT
j_gene: TRBJ2-3; v_gene: TRBV19; d_gene: -; CDR3aa: ASSSAEEPTDTQY
j_gene: TRBJ2-3; v_gene: TRBV5-4; d_gene: -; CDR3aa: ASSLGLEDTQY
j_gene: TRBJ2-7; v_gene: TRBV19; d_gene: -; CDR3aa: ASRGTTYEQY
j_gene: TRBJ2-5; v_gene: TRBV6-1; d_gene: -; CDR3aa: ASTPGRGETQY
j_gene: TRBJ1-6; v_gene: TRBV9; d_gene: -; CDR3aa: ASSAQGGNSPLH
j_gene: TRBJ1-3; v_gene: TRBV4-2; d_gene: -; CDR3aa: ASSEQGGNTIY
j_gene: TRBJ2-5; v_gene: TRBV5-5; d_gene: -; CDR3aa: ASSLGGGTSETQY
j_gene: TRBJ2-5; v_gene: TRBV11-2; d_gene: -; CDR3aa: ASSLGGLLTETQY
j_gene: TRBJ1-1; v_gene: TRBV21-1; d_gene: -; CDR3aa: ASSRTIGQNMNTEAF
j_gene: TRBJ2-5; v_gene: TRBV9; d_gene: TRBD1; CDR3aa: ASSAPGTGRETQY
j_gene: TRBJ1-5; v_gene: TRBV2; d_gene: -; CDR3aa: ASTTGYQPQH
j_gene: TRBJ2-7; v_gene: TRBV5-1; d_gene: TRBD1; CDR3aa: ASSLTGGFSYEQY
j_gene: TRBJ1-1; v_gene: TRBV6-5; d_gene: -; CDR3aa: ASRRTGLNTEAF
j_gene: TRBJ2-5; v_gene: TRBV19; d_gene: TRBD2; CDR3aa: ASRMAGGYQETQY
j_gene: TRBJ2-1; v_gene: TRBV10-3; d_gene: -; CDR3aa: AISESRMNEQF
j_gene: TRBJ1-2; v_gene: TRBV5-8; d_gene: -; CDR3aa: ASTRSNYGYT
j_gene: TRBJ1-5; v_gene: TRBV6-6; d_gene: -; CDR3aa: ASSYPGSVNQPQH
j_gene: TRBJ1-1; v_gene: TRBV12-5; d_gene: -; CDR3aa: ASGFVNTEAF
j_gene: TRBJ1-1; v_gene: TRBV7-9; d_gene: TRBD1; CDR3aa: ASSLEGASEAF
j_gene: TRBJ1-6; v_gene: TRBV10-3; d_gene: -; CDR3aa: AIRGRDSPLH
j_gene: TRBJ1-5; v_gene: TRBV7-2; d_gene: TRBD1; CDR3aa: ASSLRGQVEQPQH
j_gene: TRBJ2-7; v_gene: TRBV19; d_gene: -; CDR3aa: ASSRGYEYGEQY